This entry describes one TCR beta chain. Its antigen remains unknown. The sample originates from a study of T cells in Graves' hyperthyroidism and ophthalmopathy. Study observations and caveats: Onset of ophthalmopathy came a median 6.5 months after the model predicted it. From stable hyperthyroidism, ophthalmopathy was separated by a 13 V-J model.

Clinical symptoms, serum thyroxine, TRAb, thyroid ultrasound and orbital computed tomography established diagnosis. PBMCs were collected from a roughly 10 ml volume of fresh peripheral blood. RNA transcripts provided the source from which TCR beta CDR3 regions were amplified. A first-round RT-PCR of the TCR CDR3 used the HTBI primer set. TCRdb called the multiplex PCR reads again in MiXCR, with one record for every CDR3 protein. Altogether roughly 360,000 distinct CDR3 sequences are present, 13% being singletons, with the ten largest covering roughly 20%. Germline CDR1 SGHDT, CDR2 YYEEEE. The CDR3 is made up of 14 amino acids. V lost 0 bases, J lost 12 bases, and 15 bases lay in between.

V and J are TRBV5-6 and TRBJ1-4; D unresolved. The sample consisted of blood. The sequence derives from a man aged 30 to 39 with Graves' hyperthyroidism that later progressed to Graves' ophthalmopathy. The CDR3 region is CASSLGGVQEELFF. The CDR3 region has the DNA TGTGCCAGCAGCTTGGGGGGAGTTCAAGAGGAACTGTTTTTT.